This T cell receptor beta chain came from a study of T cells in Graves' hyperthyroidism and ophthalmopathy. From RNA transcripts, TCR beta CDR3 regions were amplified. Using the HTBI primer set, a first-round RT-PCR was run on the TCR CDR3. TCRdb used MiXCR to reprocess the multiplex PCR reads, holding one entry per CDR3 protein. The sample lists 690,000 or so distinct CDR3 sequences; around 20% were seen once. V was pared by 4 bases and J by 5 bases, with 10 bases of the junction left unmatched. This CDR3 spans 16 amino acids. From germline, CDR1 is PRHDT and CDR2 FYEKMQ (reference sequence). This clonotype turned up a few times.

This receptor was identified in a woman aged 50 to 65 with Graves' hyperthyroidism that later progressed to Graves' ophthalmopathy. This chain joins TRBV13 and TRBJ2-3; TRBD2 matches 9 bases. The sequenced sample was blood. The DNA of the CDR3 is TGTGCCAGCAGCTCGGCGGGGGGGCCTTCGGGAGATACGCAGTATTTT. Amino acids: CASSSAGGPSGDTQYF.